These 27 T cell receptor beta chains came from one sample sequenced in a study of patients and donors after allogeneic stem cell transplantation. TCRdb analysed the RT-PCR reads with MiXCR anew, one entry per CDR3 protein. The sample lists 390,000 or so distinct CDR3 sequences, 16% occurring once. Sequenced sample: blood, either unsorted or a sorted T cell fraction (not recorded which). All receptors come from a human donor who was either an allogeneic HSCT recipient or a stem cell or donor lymphocyte infusion donor (not recorded which). It is not recorded whose cells these are; they may come from a transplant donor.

This clonotype has a handful of counts. The rearrangement joins TRBV27 to TRBJ2-7; 13 bases agree with TRBD2. Germline V lookup: CDR1 MNHEY, CDR2 SMNVEV (reference sequence). This CDR3 has 20 amino acids. The V and J ends lost 2 bases and 1 base, in that order; junction bases with no gene match: 14. In DNA form, the CDR3 reads TGTGCCAGCAGTTTAAGGGGGCCGACTAGCGGGAGGATCAAATCCTACGAGCAGTACTTC. This translates into CASSLRGPTSGRIKSYEQYF.

This clonotype occurred a few times. J is TRBJ1-1 and V is TRBV25-1; the D is unclear. The germline CDR1 and CDR2 sequences are MGHDK and SYGVNS. This CDR3 is built from 12 residues. Trimming removed 2 bases at V and 10 bases at J, with 11 bases between. In DNA form, the CDR3 reads TGTGCCAGCAGTGAAGAAGTTTCAGGAGCTTTCTTT. Translation gives CASSEEVSGAFF.

The chain recombines TRBV12-3 or TRBV12-4 with TRBJ2-5, with D possibly matching TRBD1 (5 bases). CDR3 size: 14 residues. V was cut by 1 base and J by 4 bases, with 10 bases left in between. The chain's CDR3 is CASSLGGRAETQYF. The CDR3 region has the DNA TGTGCCAGCAGTTTAGGGGGCCGAGCAGAGACCCAGTACTTC.

V is TRBV2 and J is TRBJ2-2, with TRBD1 matching 10 bases. V lost 6 bases, J lost 4 bases, and 5 bases stayed unmatched. Germline V lookup: CDR1 SNHLY, CDR2 FYNNEI. There are 15 residues in the CDR3. Here the CDR3 DNA reads TGTGCCAGCAGGCGACAGGGGGCGTCCACCGGGGAGCTGTTTTTT. Residues: CASRRQGASTGELFF.

The gene calls are TRBV5-5 and TRBJ1-6; weak D call: TRBD1 (5 bases). Trimming stripped 5 bases from V and 7 bases from J, with 16 bases between. This CDR3 contains 15 residues. Per the germline V gene, CDR1 is SGHKS and CDR2 is YYEKEE (reference sequence). In nucleotides, the CDR3 is TGTGCCAGCAGTTCAATAGGACGGGACAATTCACCCCTCCACTTT. This gives the protein CASSSIGRDNSPLHF.

This clonotype has more than one count but fewer than ten. The V and J genes are TRBV5-1 and TRBJ2-7; tentatively, D is TRBD2 (6 bases). This CDR3 has 13 amino acids. Trimming left V 5 bases short and J 3 bases short, with 12 bases between. CDR1 and CDR2 from the germline V gene are SGHRS and YFSETQ. CDR3 coding DNA: TGCGCCAGCAGGCCGGAGGGGCTCTACGAGCAGTACTTC. Protein product: CASRPEGLYEQYF.

The V call is TRBV5-1, the J call TRBJ2-1, with 9 bases lining up with TRBD2. With V trimmed by 5 bases and J by 0 bases, 9 bases remained unmatched. CDR1 SGHRS and CDR2 YFSETQ come from the germline V gene. The CDR3 has 17 amino acids. The CDR3 DNA follows: TGCGCCAGCAGGGGTGCTAGCGGGGCCCACTCCTACAATGAGCAGTTCTTC. It translates to CASRGASGAHSYNEQFF.

In this sample, this clonotype turned up a few times. V usage is TRBV21-1 and J usage is TRBJ1-4; the table calls TRBD1, which could not be checked here. TRBV21-1 counts as a pseudogene. The CDR3 is made up of 14 amino acids. CDR3: CASGGTGSDEKLFF. The CDR3 nucleotides are TGTGCCAGCGGGGGGACAGGGTCGGATGAAAAACTGTTTTTT.

This clonotype occurred a few times. The V call is TRBV4-3, the J call TRBJ2-7, with a tentative D call TRBD2 (6 bases). The CDR3 consists of 15 residues. Germline CDR1 and CDR2: LGHNA and YSLEER. V lost 2 bases and J 2 bases, leaving 13 bases between the germline ends. The CDR3 region has the DNA TGCGCCAGCAGCCAAAACCGGGACTCACCCTACGAGCAGTACTTC. Amino acid sequence: CASSQNRDSPYEQYF.

In its sample, this clonotype was seen many times. This sequence joins TRBV12-3 or TRBV12-4 and TRBJ2-1; 14 bases are shared with TRBD2. The CDR3 is 16 residues long. Germline trimming cut 5 bases from V and 6 bases from J; bases unmatched to any gene: 6. CDR3 sequence: CASSLGTSGRSNEQFF. CDR3 in DNA: TGTGCCAGCAGTCTTGGGACTAGCGGGAGATCCAATGAGCAGTTCTTC.

This clonotype turned up a few times. The chain is built from TRBV2 and TRBJ1-1; D not certain. V was clipped by 6 bases and J by 0 bases, with 11 bases between them. Germline CDR1 and CDR2: SNHLY and FYNNEI. The CDR3 has 14 residues. The CDR3 sequence: CASRVGSLNTEAFF. The CDR3 region has the DNA TGTGCCAGCAGAGTAGGGAGCCTGAACACTGAAGCTTTCTTT. Full variable domain (outside the CDR3, taken from reference TRBV2 and TRBJ1-1): EPEVTQTPSHQVTQMGQEVILRCVPISNHLYFYWYRQILGQKVEFLVSFYNNEISEKSEIFDDQFSVERPDGSNFTLKIRSTKLEDSAMYFCASRVGSLNTEAFFGQGTRLTVV.

This clonotype occurred many times. The chain has TRBV6-1 and TRBJ2-1; 14 bases line up with TRBD2. From germline, CDR1 is MNHNS and CDR2 SASEGT. Germline trimming cut 4 bases from V and 7 bases from J; bases unmatched to any gene: 3. The CDR3 has 15 amino acids. Here the CDR3 reads CASSAGTSGSNEQFF. DNA of the CDR3: TGTGCCAGCAGTGCCGGGACTAGCGGGAGTAATGAGCAGTTCTTC.

The chain uses TRBV6-2 or TRBV6-3 and TRBJ2-2; no clear D gene. Germline-derived CDR1 and CDR2 are MNHEY and SVGEGT. The ends were cut back, 10 bases at V and 10 bases at J, with 13 bases in the middle. The CDR3 runs 11 residues. This CDR3 reads CATQAPPELFF. The CDR3 DNA is TGTGCCACCCAGGCGCCCCCGGAGCTGTTTTTT.

This clonotype has more than one count but fewer than ten. J is TRBJ1-5 and V is TRBV7-9; 10 positions agree with TRBD1. J gave up 1 base and V 5 bases, and 5 bases lay outside the gene matches. Per germline, CDR1 SEHNR and CDR2 FQNEAQ (reference sequence). This CDR3 is 16 amino acids long. The CDR3 coding sequence is TGTGCCAGCAGCCCGGGACAGGGGTCGAGCAATCAGCCCCAGCATTTT. It codes for CASSPGQGSSNQPQHF.

In its sample, this clonotype was seen a few times. This chain links TRBV6-2 or TRBV6-3 with TRBJ2-7; TRBD1 aligns across 7 bases. The junction had 5 bases not matched to a gene; V was cut back by 6 bases and J by 3 bases. Germline CDR1 is MNHEY and CDR2 is SVGEGT. The CDR3 totals 13 residues. As DNA, the CDR3 is TGTGCCAGCAGCTATGACAGGGACTACGAGCAGTACTTC. It encodes CASSYDRDYEQYF.

This clonotype appeared many times. The chain is built from TRBV12-3 or TRBV12-4 and TRBJ2-5; 8 nucleotides match TRBD2. The length of the CDR3 is 16 residues. The V segment lost 5 bases and the J segment 1 base; nucleotides outside the gene matches: 9. The DNA of the CDR3 is TGTGCCAGCAGTCCCGTATTAGCGGGGTCCCAAGAGACCCAGTACTTC. This translates into CASSPVLAGSQETQYF.

Only a few counts were recorded for this clonotype. The chain carries TRBV12-3 or TRBV12-4 and TRBJ1-1; D not certain. This CDR3 spans 14 amino acids. Trimming took 3 bases from V and 1 from J, leaving 9 bases between them. The CDR3 DNA reads as TGTGCCAGCAGTTTTCGGTTCCCGAACACTGAAGCTTTCTTT. The encoded protein is CASSFRFPNTEAFF.

This clonotype has a handful of counts. This sequence joins TRBV9 and TRBJ2-2; no clear D gene. The germline V and J ends were trimmed by 0 bases and 4 bases, with 10 bases remaining between them. The CDR3 length is 15 residues. Germline V CDR1 and CDR2: SGDLS, YYNGEE. CDR3: CASSVDGLSTGELFF. In DNA, the CDR3 is TGTGCCAGCAGCGTAGATGGGCTTAGCACCGGGGAGCTGTTTTTT. Full variable domain (missing parts from reference TRBV9 and TRBJ2-2): DSGVTQTPKHLITATGQRVTLRCSPRSGDLSVYWYQQSLDQGLQFLIQYYNGEERAKGNILERFSAQQFPDLHSELNLSSLELGDSALYFCASSVDGLSTGELFFGEGSRLTVL.

This clonotype was seen once. This chain connects TRBV6-2 or TRBV6-3 to TRBJ2-3; tentatively, D is TRBD2 (5 bases). V gave up 3 bases and J gave up 4 bases, with 11 bases separating them. Germline assignment: CDR1 MNHEY and CDR2 SVGEGT. The CDR3 length is 14 residues. The CDR3 nucleotides are TGTGCCAGCAGTTATACCCATAGCGCAGATACGCAGTATTTT. This encodes CASSYTHSADTQYF.

In this sample, this clonotype turned up many times. Written as DNA, the CDR3 is TGCGCCAGCAGCCAAGATCCGGGTAGCGGGGTAAGCTCCTACAATGAGCAGTTCTTC. It translates to CASSQDPGSGVSSYNEQFF. The chain joins TRBV4-3 to TRBJ2-1, with 8 positions matching TRBD2. The trim removed 0 bases at V and 0 bases at J, leaving 10 bases unmatched. The CDR3 has 19 residues. Germline V lookup: CDR1 LGHNA, CDR2 YSLEER.

This clonotype came up many times. This chain joins TRBV29-1 and TRBJ2-5, with TRBD1 matching 11 bases. Germline CDR1 is SQVTM and CDR2 is ANQGSEA. V dropped 7 bases and J dropped 4; count of bases not matched to a gene: 8. This CDR3 has 14 amino acids. CDR3 sequence reads: CSGEDRGRGETQYF. The CDR3 nucleotides read TGCAGCGGTGAGGACAGGGGGCGAGGAGAGACCCAGTACTTC.

The table lists this clonotype with many counts. The chain links TRBV5-6 to TRBJ2-3, with TRBD1 identical over 7 bases. CDR1 SGHDT and CDR2 YYEEEE come from the germline V gene. The length of the CDR3 is 15 residues. V was pared by 4 bases and J by 6 bases, with 11 bases of the junction left unmatched. CDR3 in DNA: TGTGCCAGCAGCCCTACAGGGGTACCTCAGGATACGCAGTATTTT. It specifies CASSPTGVPQDTQYF.

This clonotype came up a few times. The chain uses TRBV30 and TRBJ1-5; D gene unclear. CDR1 and CDR2 from the germline V gene are GTSNPN and SVGIG (reference sequence). Trimming cost V 0 bases and J 3 bases, with 9 bases left between them. CDR3 length equals 14 residues. CDR3 nucleotide sequence: TGTGCCTGGAGTGTCGACCGGTCCAATCAGCCCCAGCATTTT. Translation gives CAWSVDRSNQPQHF.

This chain joins TRBV10-3 and TRBJ2-7; D gene ambiguous. In germline, CDR1 is ENHRY, CDR2 SYGVKD. The V and J ends lost 5 bases and 7 bases respectively, with 12 bases between them. CDR3 length: 12 amino acids. The CDR3 region is CAISHPLEEQYF. In nucleotides, the CDR3 is TGTGCCATCAGTCACCCATTGGAGGAGCAGTACTTC.

This clonotype was detected many times. The V and J genes are TRBV9 and TRBJ2-7; D is ambiguous. The germline V gene encodes CDR1 SGDLS and CDR2 YYNGEE. This CDR3 has 13 amino acids. The V gene lost 0 bases and the J gene lost 3 bases, with 7 bases spanning the gap. In nucleotides, the CDR3 is TGTGCCAGCAGCGTAGGTGACGACTACGAGCAGTACTTC. It yields the protein CASSVGDDYEQYF.

This clonotype was picked up a small number of times. V and J are TRBV4-1 and TRBJ1-3; possibly TRBD1 for D (5 bases). Germline lookup yields CDR1 MGHRA and CDR2 YSYEKL. V was clipped by 0 bases and J by 6 bases, with 24 bases between them. The CDR3 extends over 19 amino acids. CDR3 bases: TGCGCCAGCAGCCAAGATGGAACAGGACGACTTGTTCCCGAAAACACCATATATTTT. It translates to CASSQDGTGRLVPENTIYF.

This clonotype was recorded a few times. The chain is built from TRBV2 and TRBJ2-3; D is possibly TRBD2 (6 bases). Germline V gives CDR1 SNHLY, CDR2 FYNNEI. Trimming took off 9 bases at V and 3 bases at J, with 10 bases between the two ends. The CDR3 spans 12 residues. CDR3 residues: CARTGETDTQYF. The CDR3 DNA reads as TGTGCCAGGACGGGGGAGACAGATACGCAGTATTTT.